The source of this TCR beta chain is a study of cytomegalovirus exposure and HLA in healthy donors. Trimming stripped 1 base from V and 2 bases from J, with 14 bases between. CDR3 length equals 16 residues. Germline CDR1 reads LNHDA; CDR2 reads SQIVND (reference sequence). With 60 Vbeta and 13 Jbeta primers, the PCR was carried out. Clones were read by immunoSEQ multiplex PCR, and TCRdb kept only the in-frame ones, dropping some. The sample has around 120,000 clones; over 70% are singletons. Sequencing was carried out using PBMCs. The V and J genes are TRBV19 and TRBJ2-5; D may be TRBD2 (6 bases). This sequence originates from a middle-aged woman in good health and CMV-seronegative. The CDR3 bases are TGTGCCAGTAGTATAGGGACGACTAGGGATCAAGAGACCCAGTACTTC. This gives the protein CASSIGTTRDQETQYF. The whole variable domain, remainder taken from reference TRBV19 and TRBJ2-5, is DGGITQSPKYLFRKEGQNVTLSCEQNLNHDAMYWYRQDPGQGLRLIYYSQIVNDFQKGDIAEGYSVSREKKESFPLTVTSAQKNPTAFYLCASSIGTTRDQETQYFGPGTRLLVL.